Given below is one T cell receptor (beta chain) in context. The entry originates in a study of T cell responses to AZD1222 COVID-19 vaccine. The method was immunoSEQ multiplex PCR; TCRdb's version includes in-frame clones alone and lacks a portion of them. Of roughly 150,000 clones listed, approximately 90% are singletons. The ends lost 0 bases at V and 3 bases at J; junction bases unmatched: 5. The CDR3 has 16 residues. CDR1 is LGHDT and CDR2 is YNNKEL in the germline V gene (reference sequence). The TCR sequence derives from an adult in good health. Sequenced material: peripheral blood, taken on day 0 of AZD1222 vaccination. J is TRBJ2-1 and V is TRBV3-1 (or the pseudogene TRBV3-2), with TRBD2 matching 7 bases. In DNA, the CDR3 is TGTGCCAGCAGCCAAGATCCCGGGACTAACTACAATGAGCAGTTCTTC. Amino acid sequence: CASSQDPGTNYNEQFF.